A single sample is the source of the 27 T cell receptor beta chains below, sequenced in a study of blood T cell repertoires in COVID-19. Sequencing was performed with immunoSEQ multiplex PCR; in TCRdb, only in-frame clones are kept and a portion is missing. The data hold some 490,000 clones, with 80% to 90% observed a single time. Sequencing input: peripheral blood. The receptors were gathered from a human donor in a cohort sampled during active COVID-19.

The chain recombines TRBV27 with TRBJ1-2, with TRBD1 as a possible D gene (5 bases). This CDR3 region has 12 residues. Germline CDR1 and CDR2: MNHEY and SMNVEV (reference sequence). V lost 0 bases, J lost 8 bases, and 7 bases lay in between. The CDR3 DNA reads TGTGCCAGCAGTTTATCAGGGGCCGGCTACACCTTC. This codes for CASSLSGAGYTF.

There are a few counts of this clone. The same CDR3 arises from other DNA sequences in this sample as well. The V gene is TRBV29-1, the J gene TRBJ1-1, with 7 nucleotides matching TRBD1. The CDR3 is 13 residues long. Trimming removed 3 bases from V and 1 base from J; junction bases left unmatched: 2. Germline assignment: CDR1 SQVTM and CDR2 ANQGSEA. The CDR3 DNA reads as TGCAGCGTTGAGAGACAGGGGAACACTGAAGCTTTCTTT. It encodes CSVERQGNTEAFF.

The V and J genes are TRBV3-1 (or the pseudogene TRBV3-2) and TRBJ2-1; 10 bases agree with TRBD2. Trimming removed 3 bases from V and 8 bases from J; junction bases left unmatched: 7. The CDR3 loop spans 15 amino acids. Germline CDR1 reads LGHDT; CDR2 reads YNNKEL (reference sequence). This CDR3 reads CASSHTGTSEDEQFF. In DNA, the CDR3 is TGTGCCAGCAGCCACACCGGGACTAGCGAAGATGAGCAGTTCTTC.

The chain is built from TRBV5-1 and TRBJ1-5; D remains unclear. V lost 4 bases, J lost 4 bases, and 9 bases lay in between. The CDR3 is made up of 13 amino acids. From germline, CDR1 is SGHRS and CDR2 YFSETQ. DNA for the CDR3: TGCGCCAGCAGCCCGAACTCTAATCAGCCCCAGCATTTT. Its protein is CASSPNSNQPQHF.

The chain recombines TRBV19 with TRBJ2-1, with D maybe TRBD2 (6 bases). V was shortened by 1 base and J by 5 bases, with 15 bases between the two germline ends. Germline CDR1 is LNHDA and CDR2 is SQIVND (reference sequence). The CDR3 covers 16 residues. The CDR3 DNA follows: TGTGCCAGTAGTATAGTTTCGTGGGGGGATAACAATGAGCAGTTCTTC. Translating it yields CASSIVSWGDNNEQFF.

This chain's CDR3 is CASSLVSGGGQPQHF. The CDR3 DNA sequence: TGTGCCAGCAGCTTGGTTTCGGGGGGCGGTCAGCCCCAGCATTTT. This sequence joins TRBV5-8 and TRBJ1-5; a possible D gene is TRBD1 (6 bases). Germline V lookup: CDR1 SGHTS, CDR2 YDEGEE. The CDR3 is 15 amino acids. The V gene lost 0 bases and the J gene lost 6 bases, with 13 bases spanning the gap.

This chain joins TRBV30 and TRBJ1-6; TRBD1 aligns across 7 bases. V lost 3 bases to trimming and J lost 7 bases; unmatched junction nucleotides: 6. The CDR3 spans 14 residues. The germline V gene encodes CDR1 GTSNPN and CDR2 SVGIG (reference sequence). The CDR3 DNA reads as TGTGCCTGGAGATTGGGGACAGCCAATTCACCCCTCCACTTT. It translates to CAWRLGTANSPLHF. Using reference TRBV30 and TRBJ1-6 for the parts outside the CDR3, the full variable domain is SQTIHQWPATLVQPVGSPLSLECTVEGTSNPNLYWYRQAAGRGLQLLFYSVGIGQISSEVPQNLSASRPQDRQFILSSKKLLLSDSGFYLCAWRLGTANSPLHFGNGTRLTVT.

This chain links TRBV19 with TRBJ2-3; tentative D call: TRBD2 (6 bases). V was pared by 3 bases and J by 1 base, with 14 bases between. CDR1 and CDR2 from the germline V gene are LNHDA and SQIVND (reference sequence). This CDR3 is built from 16 residues. The chain's CDR3 is CASSISGSPGTDTQYF. CDR3 DNA: TGTGCCAGTAGTATTTCCGGGAGTCCTGGCACAGATACGCAGTATTTT.

The chain combines TRBV2 with TRBJ2-3; a possible D gene is TRBD1 (5 bases). Germline-derived CDR1 and CDR2 are SNHLY and FYNNEI. Trimming shortened V by 2 bases and J by 0 bases, and 12 bases separated the two germline ends. This CDR3 has 16 amino acids. DNA of the CDR3: TGTGCCAGCAGTGAAAGGGGCTTTGCGAGCACAGATACGCAGTATTTT. It yields the protein CASSERGFASTDTQYF.

With respect to this clone: This sample also contains other DNA sequences that code for the same CDR3. J is TRBJ2-6 and V is TRBV5-4, with D hard to call. There are 14 residues in the CDR3. Germline CDR1 SGHNT, CDR2 YYREEE (reference sequence). The germline V and J ends were trimmed by 2 bases and 1 base, with 4 bases remaining between them. CDR3 bases: TGTGCCAGCAGCTTCCGGTCTGGGGCCAACGTCCTGACTTTC. Its translation: CASSFRSGANVLTF.

This chain links TRBV7-9 with TRBJ2-4, with D possibly matching TRBD2 (8 bases). The CDR3 length is 16 residues. Germline V gene lookup returns CDR1 SEHNR and CDR2 FQNEAQ (reference sequence). V was pared by 5 bases and J by 1 base, with 15 bases between. Here the CDR3 DNA reads TGTGCCAGCAGCGCGGGGGGACAGACCGCCAAAAACATTCAGTACTTC. Amino acid sequence: CASSAGGQTAKNIQYF.

The rearrangement uses TRBV19 and TRBJ1-1, with D maybe TRBD1 (5 bases). Germline CDR1 and CDR2: LNHDA and SQIVND (reference sequence). Between the trimmed V and J ends, which lost 0 bases and 4 bases, there was a span of 12 bases. The CDR3 runs 15 residues. The CDR3 coding sequence is TGTGCCAGTAGTATAGACAGGGCTGGCAGCACTGAAGCTTTCTTT. Protein product: CASSIDRAGSTEAFF.

J is TRBJ1-1 and V is TRBV7-2; TRBD1 matches at 7 bases. V lost 7 bases, J lost 0 bases, and 5 bases stayed unmatched. From germline, CDR1 is SGHTA and CDR2 FQGNSA. The CDR3 extends over 14 amino acids. The CDR3 loop reads CASNTGQMNTEAFF. CDR3 bases: TGTGCCAGCAATACGGGACAGATGAACACTGAAGCTTTCTTT.

The rearrangement links TRBV24-1 to TRBJ2-1; D perhaps matches TRBD1 (6 bases). Germline V gene data show CDR1 as KGHDR and CDR2 as SFDVKD. V was clipped by 3 bases and J by 3 bases, with 17 bases between them. This CDR3 region has 17 residues. The CDR3 coding sequence is TGTGCCACCAGTGATCGTCGGACAAGGGGGTTCTACAATGAGCAGTTCTTC. Translation gives CATSDRRTRGFYNEQFF.

The chain combines TRBV4-3 with TRBJ1-2, with D maybe TRBD1 (5 bases). V was shortened by 0 bases and J by 0 bases, with 23 bases between the two germline ends. CDR1 is LGHNA, CDR2 YSLEER, per germline. The CDR3 totals 20 residues. DNA of the CDR3: TGCGCCAGCAGCCAAGATCTGGTCCAGGGTCGGTCGCTATCTAACTATGGCTACACCTTC. Protein product: CASSQDLVQGRSLSNYGYTF.

The chain has TRBV13 and TRBJ1-3; no firm D call. Germline V CDR1 and CDR2: PRHDT, FYEKMQ (reference sequence). The CDR3 sequence is 14 residues long. Between the trimmed V and J ends, which lost 0 bases and 0 bases, there was a span of 3 bases. CDR3 in DNA: TGTGCCAGCAGCTTAGGGAGCTCTGGAAACACCATATATTTT. This codes for CASSLGSSGNTIYF.

This chain uses TRBV6-2 or TRBV6-3 with TRBJ2-1; 11 positions match TRBD2. The germline V gene encodes CDR1 MNHEY and CDR2 SVGEGT. The CDR3 is 16 amino acids. Trimming at V came to 0 bases and at J to 3 bases, leaving 1 base not matched to a gene. CDR3 residues: CASSYSTSGVYNEQFF. CDR3 DNA sequence: TGTGCCAGCAGTTACTCGACTAGCGGGGTCTACAATGAGCAGTTCTTC.

The table lists this clone with a few counts. The rearrangement uses TRBV3-1 (or the pseudogene TRBV3-2) and TRBJ2-1; 8 nucleotides line up with TRBD2. There are 13 residues in the CDR3. After removal of 3 bases from V and 9 bases from J, the junction contained 4 bases not matched to a gene. The germline V gene has CDR1 LGHDT and CDR2 YNNKEL (reference sequence). Here the CDR3 reads CASSQTSVSEQFF. The DNA for the CDR3 is TGTGCCAGCAGCCAGACTAGCGTTAGTGAGCAGTTCTTC.

This chain uses TRBV28 with TRBJ1-2, with no clear D. The germline CDR1 and CDR2 sequences are MDHEN and SYDVKM. CDR3 length equals 13 residues. Trimming took 6 bases from V and 6 from J, leaving 14 bases between them. This CDR3 is CASSRRSSHGYTF. The CDR3, as DNA: TGTGCCAGCAGCCGCCGAAGTAGTCATGGCTACACCTTC.

The V and J genes are TRBV27 and TRBJ2-2, with TRBD1 identical over 8 bases. With V trimmed by 6 bases and J by 2 bases, 5 bases remained unmatched. CDR1 and CDR2 (germline): MNHEY, SMNVEV (reference sequence). The length of the CDR3 is 15 residues. CDR3 amino acids: CASRPQGANTGELFF. CDR3 sequence (DNA): TGTGCCAGCAGGCCGCAGGGGGCAAACACCGGGGAGCTGTTTTTT.

The V and J genes are TRBV5-1 and TRBJ1-1, with 8 bases identical to TRBD1. The germline gives CDR1 SGHRS, CDR2 YFSETQ. This CDR3 has 16 amino acids. J lost 0 bases, V lost 5 bases, and 9 bases had no gene match. The CDR3 region is CASSPTAGQVNTEAFF. In nucleotides, the CDR3 is TGCGCCAGCAGTCCGACCGCGGGACAGGTGAACACTGAAGCTTTCTTT.

The chain carries TRBV27 and TRBJ2-1, with a tentative D call TRBD2 (6 bases). The CDR3 extends over 16 amino acids. V lost 6 bases to trimming and J lost 0 bases, with 15 bases between them. The V gene's germline CDR1 is MNHEY and CDR2 SMNVEV (reference sequence). CDR3 sequence reads: CASSSGTRSSYNEQFF. The CDR3 coding sequence is TGTGCCAGCAGCTCCGGGACTCGATCCTCCTACAATGAGCAGTTCTTC.

This clone occurred a few times. The chain has TRBV7-9 and TRBJ2-2; 7 nucleotides align to TRBD1. V was clipped by 5 bases and J by 0 bases; unmatched bases: 3. The CDR3 is 15 amino acids. Germline V CDR1 and CDR2: SEHNR, FQNEAQ (reference sequence). The CDR3 DNA reads as TGTGCCAGCAGCCCAGACAGGGCGAACACCGGGGAGCTGTTTTTT. Its translation: CASSPDRANTGELFF.

This sequence joins TRBV28 and TRBJ2-3, with 9 bases lining up with TRBD2. The germline gives CDR1 MDHEN, CDR2 SYDVKM. J was trimmed by 3 bases and V by 2 bases; bases with no gene match: 12. This CDR3 spans 18 amino acids. The CDR3 region has the DNA TGTGCCAGCAGTTTAGTAGCGGGAGAACGCATTAGGACAGATACGCAGTATTTT. Its translation: CASSLVAGERIRTDTQYF. The variable domain in full, with the rest retrieved from reference TRBV28 and TRBJ2-3, is DVKVTQSSRYLVKRTGEKVFLECVQDMDHENMFWYRQDPGLGLRLIYFSYDVKMKEKGDIPEGYSVSREKKERFSLILESASTNQTSMYLCASSLVAGERIRTDTQYFGPGTRLTVL.

The chain links TRBV4-3 to TRBJ2-1; no clear D gene. The V end lost 4 bases, the J end lost 5 bases, and 9 bases lay between the germline ends. Germline-derived CDR1 and CDR2 are LGHNA and YSLEER. CDR3 size: 13 residues. The CDR3 sequence: CASSRGRNNEQFF. CDR3 nucleotides: TGCGCCAGCAGCCGCGGAAGGAACAATGAGCAGTTCTTC.

This clone has a single count. The chain couples TRBV10-3 to TRBJ2-3; the match to TRBD2 covers 9 bases. From germline, CDR1 is ENHRY and CDR2 SYGVKD. The CDR3 is made up of 16 amino acids. With 6 bases clipped from V and 4 bases from J, the junction kept 11 bases outside the gene matches. The CDR3 loop reads CAISLVPSGTPDTQYF. CDR3 in DNA: TGTGCCATCAGCCTCGTCCCTAGCGGGACCCCAGATACGCAGTATTTT.

The J gene is TRBJ1-6, the V gene TRBV7-2; TRBD1 matches 7 bases. Trimming removed 2 bases from V and 6 bases from J; junction bases left unmatched: 4. CDR1 and CDR2 (germline): SGHTA, FQGNSA. This CDR3 region has 15 residues. CDR3 protein: CASSLQTGSNSPLHF. The CDR3 DNA follows: TGTGCCAGCAGCTTACAGACAGGGAGTAATTCACCCCTCCACTTT.